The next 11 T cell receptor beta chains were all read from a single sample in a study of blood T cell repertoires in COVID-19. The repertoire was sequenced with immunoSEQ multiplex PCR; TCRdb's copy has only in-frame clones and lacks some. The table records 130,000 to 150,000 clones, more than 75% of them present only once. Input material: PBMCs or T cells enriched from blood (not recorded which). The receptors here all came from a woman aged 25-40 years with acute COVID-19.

CDR3 residues: CASSYLAGGAHNEQFF. In nucleotides, the CDR3 is TGTGCCAGCAGTTACCTCGCGGGAGGGGCACACAATGAGCAGTTCTTC. The chain uses TRBV6-7 and TRBJ2-1, with 9 nucleotides matching TRBD2. TRBV6-7 carries the ORF label, with uncertain function. Trimming removed 2 bases from V and 5 bases from J; junction bases left unmatched: 7. The CDR3 runs 16 residues.

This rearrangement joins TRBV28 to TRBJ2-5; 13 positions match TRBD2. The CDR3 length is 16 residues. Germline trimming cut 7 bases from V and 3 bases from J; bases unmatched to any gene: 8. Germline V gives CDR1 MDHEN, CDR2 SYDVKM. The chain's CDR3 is CASTSGGTSGEETQYF. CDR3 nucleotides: TGTGCCAGCACCTCCGGGGGGACTAGCGGGGAAGAGACCCAGTACTTC.

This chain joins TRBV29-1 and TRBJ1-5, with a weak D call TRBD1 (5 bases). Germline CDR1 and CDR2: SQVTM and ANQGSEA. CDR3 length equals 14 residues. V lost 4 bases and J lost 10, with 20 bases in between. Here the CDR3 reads CSVAGAGDSSPQHF. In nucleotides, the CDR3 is TGCAGCGTTGCCGGGGCGGGGGACTCAAGCCCCCAGCATTTT.

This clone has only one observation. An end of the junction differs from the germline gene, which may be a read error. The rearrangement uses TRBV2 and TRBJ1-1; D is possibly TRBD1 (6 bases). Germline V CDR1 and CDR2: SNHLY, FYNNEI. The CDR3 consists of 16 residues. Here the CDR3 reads CASSHPGGTMKTEAFF. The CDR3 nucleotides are TGTGCCAGCAGTCACCCTGGTGGGACAATGAAGACTGAAGCTTTCTTT.

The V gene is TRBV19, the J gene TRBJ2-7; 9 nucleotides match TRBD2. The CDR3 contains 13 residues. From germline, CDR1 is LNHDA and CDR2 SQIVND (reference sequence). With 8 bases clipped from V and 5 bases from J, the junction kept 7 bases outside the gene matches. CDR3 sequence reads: CASAAGGLHEQYF. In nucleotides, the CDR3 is TGTGCCAGTGCGGCGGGAGGGCTCCACGAGCAGTACTTC.

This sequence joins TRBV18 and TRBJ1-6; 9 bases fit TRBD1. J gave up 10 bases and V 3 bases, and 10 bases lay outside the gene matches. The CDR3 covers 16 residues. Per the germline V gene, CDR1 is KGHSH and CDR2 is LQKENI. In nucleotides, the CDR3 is TGTGCCAGCTCACCCAGACCGGGACAGGGTGGCTCACCCCTCCACTTT. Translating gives CASSPRPGQGGSPLHF.

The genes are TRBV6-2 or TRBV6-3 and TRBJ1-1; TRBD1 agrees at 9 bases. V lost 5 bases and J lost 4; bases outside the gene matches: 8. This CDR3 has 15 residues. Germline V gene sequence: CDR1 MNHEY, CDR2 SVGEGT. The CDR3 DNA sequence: TGTGCCAGCAGTACCCCGGGACAGGGTACCACTGAAGCTTTCTTT. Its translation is CASSTPGQGTTEAFF.

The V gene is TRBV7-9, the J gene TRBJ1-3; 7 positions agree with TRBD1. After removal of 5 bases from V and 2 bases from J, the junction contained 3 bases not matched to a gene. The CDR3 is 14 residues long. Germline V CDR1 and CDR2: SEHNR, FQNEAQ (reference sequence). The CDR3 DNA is TGTGCCAGCAGCCAGGGGGGCACTGGAAACACCATATATTTT. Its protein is CASSQGGTGNTIYF.

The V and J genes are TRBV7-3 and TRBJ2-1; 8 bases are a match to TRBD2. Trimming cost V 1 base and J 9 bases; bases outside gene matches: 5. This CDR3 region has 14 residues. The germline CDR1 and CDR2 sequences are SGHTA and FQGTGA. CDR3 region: CASSLSGRLGEQFF. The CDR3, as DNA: TGTGCCAGCAGCTTAAGCGGGAGGTTGGGTGAGCAGTTCTTC.

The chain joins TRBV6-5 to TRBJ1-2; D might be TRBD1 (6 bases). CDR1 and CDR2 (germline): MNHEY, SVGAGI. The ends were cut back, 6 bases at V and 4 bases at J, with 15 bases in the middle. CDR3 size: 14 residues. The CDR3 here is CASSLRGALYGYTF. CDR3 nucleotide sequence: TGTGCCAGCAGCCTTCGGGGGGCCCTCTATGGCTACACCTTC.

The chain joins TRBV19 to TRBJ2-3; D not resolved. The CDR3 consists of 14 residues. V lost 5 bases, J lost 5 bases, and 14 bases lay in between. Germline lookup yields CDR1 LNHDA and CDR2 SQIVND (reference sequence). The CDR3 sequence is CASSFSILGDTQYF. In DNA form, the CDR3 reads TGTGCCAGTAGTTTTAGCATATTGGGAGATACGCAGTATTTT.